What follows are 16 T cell receptor beta chains derived from one specimen sequenced in a study of blood T cell repertoires in COVID-19. Some clones are missing from TCRdb's copy, which holds only in-frame ones; the method was immunoSEQ multiplex PCR. The data show 150,000 to 200,000 clones, roughly nine tenths seen once. Material: peripheral blood. Every receptor here comes from a man between 18 and 35 years old with acute or convalescent COVID-19.

This clone appeared a single time. V and J are TRBV6-5 and TRBJ2-5; D unclear. Per germline, CDR1 MNHEY and CDR2 SVGAGI. This CDR3 is 13 amino acids long. Trimming removed 6 bases from V and 5 bases from J, with 13 bases in between. CDR3 coding DNA: TGTGCCAGCAGCCCCCCCCGAGAGGAGACCCAGTACTTC. Residues: CASSPPREETQYF.

Here the CDR3 reads CASSQESRTGELFF. The DNA of the CDR3 is TGTGCCAGCAGCCAAGAGAGTCGAACCGGGGAGCTGTTTTTT. The V and J genes are TRBV3-1 (or the pseudogene TRBV3-2) and TRBJ2-2; D remains ambiguous. Germline V gene data show CDR1 as LGHDT and CDR2 as YNNKEL (reference sequence). The V and J ends lost 0 bases and 5 bases respectively, with 7 bases between them. The CDR3 is 14 residues long.

The V gene is TRBV6-5, the J gene TRBJ1-2; 9 bases align to TRBD1. V was clipped by 8 bases and J by 4 bases; unmatched bases: 2. There are 12 residues in the CDR3. Germline V gene lookup returns CDR1 MNHEY and CDR2 SVGAGI. CDR3 region: CASATGGYGYTF. Written as DNA, the CDR3 is TGTGCCAGCGCGACAGGGGGCTATGGCTACACCTTC.

J is TRBJ1-1 and V is TRBV12-5; D is unclear. Germline V gene data show CDR1 as LGHNT and CDR2 as FRNRAP. CDR3 length equals 11 residues. Trimming took 1 base from V and 11 from J, leaving 8 bases between them. CDR3 protein: CASGLESRAFF. In nucleotides, the CDR3 is TGTGCTAGTGGTTTGGAAAGCCGGGCTTTCTTT.

V gene TRBV7-2 combines with J gene TRBJ2-7; 7 positions match TRBD1. The CDR3 is made up of 16 amino acids. Germline V gene sequence: CDR1 SGHTA, CDR2 FQGNSA. V gave up 6 bases and J gave up 2 bases; unmatched junction bases: 13. CDR3 nucleotide sequence: TGTGCCAGCAGACCCCAGACAGGGCCCCTGACCTACGAGCAGTACTTC. It translates to CASRPQTGPLTYEQYF.

V usage is TRBV12-3 or TRBV12-4 and J usage is TRBJ1-1; maybe TRBD1 (6 bases). Between the trimmed V and J ends, which lost 7 bases and 6 bases, there was a span of 12 bases. The CDR3 is made up of 12 amino acids. CDR3 residues: CASIRGAAEAFF. The DNA of the CDR3 is TGTGCCAGCATTCGGGGGGCAGCTGAAGCTTTCTTT.

This clone was recorded only once. The chain recombines TRBV7-9 with TRBJ1-5, with 7 bases lining up with TRBD1. With V trimmed by 8 bases and J by 2 bases, 3 bases remained unmatched. Germline CDR1 is SEHNR and CDR2 is FQNEAQ (reference sequence). The CDR3 has 13 residues. CDR3 in DNA: TGTGCCAGCCAGGGACAGCGCAATCAGCCCCAGCATTTT. This translates into CASQGQRNQPQHF.

This clone was observed a few times. The gene calls are TRBV5-5 and TRBJ1-3; unclear D gene. Germline V gene sequence: CDR1 SGHKS, CDR2 YYEKEE (reference sequence). The V end lost 0 bases, the J end lost 0 bases, and 7 bases lay between the germline ends. The CDR3 is 15 residues long. The CDR3, as DNA: TGTGCCAGCAGCTTGGGCGCCATCTCTGGAAACACCATATATTTT. Translation: CASSLGAISGNTIYF.

The chain is built from TRBV28 and TRBJ1-5; 7 bases are a match to TRBD1. V lost 5 bases to trimming and J lost 3 bases; unmatched junction nucleotides: 4. The CDR3 is 14 amino acids. CDR1 MDHEN and CDR2 SYDVKM come from the germline V gene. The CDR3 DNA follows: TGTGCCAGCAGTCGGGACAGACCCAATCAGCCCCAGCATTTT. It translates to CASSRDRPNQPQHF.

Here the CDR3 reads CASSEELLHF. In DNA form, the CDR3 reads TGTGCCAGCAGTGAAGAGCTCCTCCACTTT. This chain links TRBV6-1 with TRBJ1-6; D unresolved. The CDR3 contains 10 residues. Trimming pared 1 base from V and 15 bases from J, leaving 4 bases between. Germline V gives CDR1 MNHNS, CDR2 SASEGT.

The sample holds a few counts of this clone. The chain combines TRBV5-5 with TRBJ1-4, with D hard to call. Per the germline V gene, CDR1 is SGHKS and CDR2 is YYEKEE (reference sequence). V was trimmed by 5 bases and J by 0 bases, leaving 8 bases between them. CDR3 length: 14 residues. The CDR3 spells CASSPIATNEKLFF. CDR3 DNA: TGTGCCAGCAGTCCTATAGCAACTAATGAAAAACTGTTTTTT. Full variable domain (remainder filled in from reference TRBV5-5 and TRBJ1-4): DAGVTQSPTHLIKTRGQQVTLRCSPISGHKSVSWYQQVLGQGPQFIFQYYEKEERGRGNFPDRFSARQFPNYSSELNVNALLLGDSALYLCASSPIATNEKLFFGSGTQLSVL.

The chain carries TRBV28 and TRBJ1-5; TRBD1 matches at 9 bases. Trimming at V came to 5 bases and at J to 7 bases, leaving 6 bases not matched to a gene. CDR1 MDHEN and CDR2 SYDVKM come from the germline V gene. This CDR3 has 14 amino acids. The CDR3 DNA follows: TGTGCCAGCAGTCAACAGGGGGCAGGCCAGCCCCAGCATTTT. It encodes CASSQQGAGQPQHF.

The J gene is TRBJ1-3, the V gene TRBV7-2; D call uncertain. This CDR3 contains 14 residues. Germline CDR1 and CDR2: SGHTA and FQGNSA. V was clipped by 3 bases and J by 4 bases, with 10 bases between them. The CDR3 region has the DNA TGTGCCAGCAGCTTTGGAGGGTTCGGAAACACCATATATTTT. Translated: CASSFGGFGNTIYF.

The V and J genes are TRBV5-1 and TRBJ2-1; D might be TRBD2 (7 bases). Between the trimmed V and J ends, which lost 3 bases and 9 bases, there was a span of 22 bases. The CDR3 covers 16 residues. CDR1 SGHRS and CDR2 YFSETQ come from the germline V gene. CDR3 in amino acids: CASSWAGTGGGGEQFF. The CDR3 DNA sequence: TGCGCCAGCAGCTGGGCCGGGACCGGGGGCGGGGGTGAGCAGTTCTTC.

This clone was seen just once. The rearrangement uses TRBV4-1 and TRBJ1-5; unclear D gene. CDR3 length: 15 residues. Between the trimmed V and J ends, which lost 2 bases and 6 bases, there was a span of 14 bases. Germline V gene sequence: CDR1 MGHRA, CDR2 YSYEKL. CDR3 residues: CASSQIIDGRQPQHF. The CDR3 DNA follows: TGCGCCAGCAGCCAAATCATAGATGGGCGTCAGCCCCAGCATTTT.

V is TRBV5-1 and J is TRBJ2-3; 9 bases align to TRBD2. Per germline, CDR1 SGHRS and CDR2 YFSETQ. This CDR3 contains 16 residues. With 0 bases clipped from V and 4 bases from J, the junction kept 6 bases outside the gene matches. The CDR3 spells CASSLALAGMADTQYF. CDR3 DNA: TGCGCCAGCAGCTTGGCCCTAGCGGGGATGGCAGATACGCAGTATTTT. Filled out from reference TRBV5-1 and TRBJ2-3, the complete variable domain reads KAGVTQTPRYLIKTRGQQVTLSCSPISGHRSVSWYQQTPGQGLQFLFEYFSETQRNKGNFPGRFSGRQFSNSRSEMNVSTLELGDSALYLCASSLALAGMADTQYFGPGTRLTVL.